Listed below are T cell receptor beta chains from one sample, sequenced in a study of T cells in localized non-small cell lung cancer. Repertoires were generated with immunoSEQ multiplex PCR, while TCRdb's copy carries only in-frame clones and drops some. The data hold over a thousand clones, with roughly 30% observed a single time. Sequencing used lung tumor tissue, obtained before any cancer treatment. The receptor source for this set is a male donor older than 55 with stage I lung adenocarcinoma. Both conserved end residues are part of each CDR3. The order of the fields is V gene, D gene, clone size, J gene, CDR3 DNA, CDR3 protein. D genes are given only for firm matches. Clone size is given for some rows only: seen once, a few or many times, or a class if the clone is expanded.

V gene: TRBV19
D gene: TRBD2
clone size: -
J gene: TRBJ2-1
CDR3 DNA: TGTGCCAGTAGCCATGACGAGGGCCTAGCGGGGGGAAGCTCCTACAATGAGCAGTTCTTC
CDR3 protein: CASSHDEGLAGGSSYNEQFF

V gene: TRBV18
D gene: -
clone size: -
J gene: TRBJ2-1
CDR3 DNA: TGTGCCAGCTCACCACCAAGGACGGGACTGGGCGAGGAGCAGTTCTTC
CDR3 protein: CASSPPRTGLGEEQFF

V gene: TRBV19
D gene: -
clone size: few
J gene: TRBJ2-7
CDR3 DNA: TGTGCCAGTAGTATAGGACCCTCGAGCTCCTACGAGCAGTACTTC
CDR3 protein: CASSIGPSSSYEQYF

V gene: TRBV28
D gene: -
clone size: -
J gene: TRBJ1-1
CDR3 DNA: TGTGCCAGCAGCCCCCTTAGACACACTGAAGCTTTCTTT
CDR3 protein: CASSPLRHTEAFF

V gene: TRBV29-1
D gene: -
clone size: -
J gene: TRBJ1-4
CDR3 DNA: TGCAGCGTCGGGACTTGGGGTGAAAAACTGTTTTTT
CDR3 protein: CSVGTWGEKLFF

V gene: TRBV14
D gene: -
clone size: -
J gene: TRBJ2-1
CDR3 DNA: TGTGCCAGCAGCCAAGACAGGGGTGGGTACAATGAGCAGTTCTTC
CDR3 protein: CASSQDRGGYNEQFF

V gene: TRBV1
D gene: -
clone size: few
J gene: TRBJ1-3
CDR3 DNA: TGCGCCAGCAGCCAAAGCAGTTCCACTGGAAACACCATATATTTT
CDR3 protein: CASSQSSSTGNTIYF

V gene: TRBV19
D gene: -
clone size: once
J gene: TRBJ1-2
CDR3 DNA: TGTACCAGTAGTATACCAACAGATAGCTATGGCTACACCTTC
CDR3 protein: CTSSIPTDSYGYTF

V gene: TRBV11-3
D gene: TRBD1
clone size: medium-sized
J gene: TRBJ1-6
CDR3 DNA: TGTGCCAGCAGCTTGGGACAGGGGGTCGGGCCCCTCCACTTT
CDR3 protein: CASSLGQGVGPLHF

V gene: TRBV7-7
D gene: -
clone size: -
J gene: TRBJ2-1
CDR3 DNA: TGTGCCAGCAGGGACAGTGGGCGCTTGAATGAGCAGTTCTTC
CDR3 protein: CASRDSGRLNEQFF

V gene: TRBV11-3
D gene: TRBD2
clone size: few
J gene: TRBJ2-1
CDR3 DNA: TGTGCCAGCAGCTCCGGGACTAGCGGGGGGACAAATTACAATGAGCAGTTCTTC
CDR3 protein: CASSSGTSGGTNYNEQFF

V gene: TRBV28
D gene: -
clone size: few
J gene: TRBJ1-6
CDR3 DNA: TGTGCCAGCAGTTTGCCAATGACGGCAGGTTATTCACCCCTCCACTTT
CDR3 protein: CASSLPMTAGYSPLHF

V gene: TRBV5-1
D gene: -
clone size: -
J gene: TRBJ2-4
CDR3 DNA: TGCGCCAGCAGCTTGTCAGGGTCCAAAAACATTCAGTACTTC
CDR3 protein: CASSLSGSKNIQYF

V gene: TRBV18
D gene: -
clone size: -
J gene: TRBJ1-1
CDR3 DNA: TGTGCCAGCTCGACCGGCCCGTGGAACACTGAAGCTTTCTTT
CDR3 protein: CASSTGPWNTEAFF

V gene: TRBV18
D gene: -
clone size: -
J gene: TRBJ1-1
CDR3 DNA: TGTGCCAGCTCACCGACGGGCTGGGTCCGCGGCACTGAAGCTTTCTTT
CDR3 protein: CASSPTGWVRGTEAFF

V gene: TRBV6-8
D gene: -
clone size: few
J gene: TRBJ2-7
CDR3 DNA: TGTGCCAGCCGGGGAAGCTCCTACGAGCAGTACTTC
CDR3 protein: CASRGSSYEQYF

V gene: TRBV15
D gene: -
clone size: -
J gene: TRBJ1-5
CDR3 DNA: TGTGCCACCAGCAGAGATCAGGGAAATCAGCCCCAGCATTTT
CDR3 protein: CATSRDQGNQPQHF

V gene: TRBV6-7
D gene: -
clone size: -
J gene: TRBJ1-5
CDR3 DNA: TGTGCCAGCTCGGGAGGGTCTTACAATCAGCCCCAGCATTTT
CDR3 protein: CASSGGSYNQPQHF

V gene: TRBV6-8
D gene: -
clone size: -
J gene: TRBJ2-7
CDR3 DNA: TGTGCCAGCAGTCTCCGCGGTGGACGGTTGTACGAGCAGTACTTC
CDR3 protein: CASSLRGGRLYEQYF

V gene: TRBV9
D gene: TRBD1
clone size: few
J gene: TRBJ1-3
CDR3 DNA: TGTGCCAGCAGCGCGCGGGGGAAGAGGGGGCTGAACACCATATATTTT
CDR3 protein: CASSARGKRGLNTIYF

V gene: TRBV11-3
D gene: TRBD1
clone size: -
J gene: TRBJ1-6
CDR3 DNA: TGTGCCAGCAGCAAGGGACAGGGTTTCTATAATTCACCCCTCCACTTT
CDR3 protein: CASSKGQGFYNSPLHF

V gene: TRBV5-1
D gene: -
clone size: -
J gene: TRBJ2-1
CDR3 DNA: TGCGCCAGCAGCCAGGACAAAACCTACAATGAGCAGTTCTTC
CDR3 protein: CASSQDKTYNEQFF

V gene: TRBV9
D gene: TRBD2
clone size: few
J gene: TRBJ2-3
CDR3 DNA: TGTGCCAGCAGCGTAGCGGGGGGGCATGATACGCAGTATTTT
CDR3 protein: CASSVAGGHDTQYF

V gene: TRBV6-8
D gene: -
clone size: few
J gene: TRBJ1-1
CDR3 DNA: TGTGCCAGCAGTTACTCGATTGGGTCGGAACAGGGTTTCTTT
CDR3 protein: CASSYSIGSEQGFF

V gene: TRBV19
D gene: TRBD1
clone size: -
J gene: TRBJ1-1
CDR3 DNA: TGTGCCAGTAGCCCTGACAGGGGGAACACTGAAGCTTTCTTT
CDR3 protein: CASSPDRGNTEAFF

V gene: TRBV10-3
D gene: -
clone size: -
J gene: TRBJ2-7
CDR3 DNA: TGTGCCATCAGTGAGTCGAAAGGTTTAACCGACGAGCAGTACTTC
CDR3 protein: CAISESKGLTDEQYF

V gene: TRBV7-6
D gene: -
clone size: few
J gene: TRBJ2-1
CDR3 DNA: TGTGCCAGCAGCCGACGAGAGACTAGCTCCTACAATGAGCAGTTCTTC
CDR3 protein: CASSRRETSSYNEQFF

V gene: TRBV18
D gene: TRBD1
clone size: -
J gene: TRBJ1-2
CDR3 DNA: TGTGCCAGCTCACCGGGGACAGGACTTAACTATGGCTACACCTTC
CDR3 protein: CASSPGTGLNYGYTF

V gene: TRBV15
D gene: TRBD1
clone size: -
J gene: TRBJ1-1
CDR3 DNA: TGTGCCACCAGCCGCTCGGGACAGTACACTGAAGCTTTCTTT
CDR3 protein: CATSRSGQYTEAFF

V gene: TRBV28
D gene: TRBD1
clone size: once
J gene: TRBJ2-7
CDR3 DNA: TGTGCCAGCACCGCCGGGACAGGGGGCAATTCCTACGAGCAGTACTTC
CDR3 protein: CASTAGTGGNSYEQYF

V gene: TRBV9
D gene: TRBD1
clone size: -
J gene: TRBJ2-2
CDR3 DNA: TGTGCCAGCAGCGTAGGACAGGGCACCGGGGAGCTGTTTTTT
CDR3 protein: CASSVGQGTGELFF

V gene: TRBV6-8
D gene: TRBD2
clone size: -
J gene: TRBJ2-5
CDR3 DNA: TGTGCCAGCAGTTCGCTAGCGGGGATCCAAGAGACCCAGTACTTC
CDR3 protein: CASSSLAGIQETQYF

V gene: TRBV6-8
D gene: TRBD1
clone size: few
J gene: TRBJ1-3
CDR3 DNA: TGTGCCAGCAGTTACGGGGACAGGTCCTCTGGAAACACCATATATTTT
CDR3 protein: CASSYGDRSSGNTIYF

V gene: TRBV19
D gene: TRBD1
clone size: few
J gene: TRBJ1-5
CDR3 DNA: TGTGCCACCCAGAAGACAGGGGATAGTCAGCCCCAGCATTTT
CDR3 protein: CATQKTGDSQPQHF

V gene: TRBV6-8
D gene: -
clone size: few
J gene: TRBJ2-7
CDR3 DNA: TGTGCCAGCAGTGACTCCGGGGGCTCCGGCCCCGACGAGCAGTACTTC
CDR3 protein: CASSDSGGSGPDEQYF

V gene: TRBV28
D gene: TRBD1
clone size: -
J gene: TRBJ2-3
CDR3 DNA: TGTGTCAGCAGCCTTGACAGGGGGACAGATACGCAGTATTTT
CDR3 protein: CVSSLDRGTDTQYF

V gene: TRBV10-1
D gene: -
clone size: -
J gene: TRBJ2-1
CDR3 DNA: TGCGCCAGCAGTGAGTCCAGGGCGACAACCTACAATGAGCAGTTCTTC
CDR3 protein: CASSESRATTYNEQFF

V gene: TRBV9
D gene: TRBD2
clone size: -
J gene: TRBJ2-1
CDR3 DNA: TGTGCCAGCAGGGGTAGGACTAGCGGGGGCAATGAGCAGTTCTTC
CDR3 protein: CASRGRTSGGNEQFF

V gene: TRBV29-1
D gene: TRBD1
clone size: -
J gene: TRBJ2-7
CDR3 DNA: TGCAGCGTTCATGAGGGGGCGGACGAGCAGTACTTC
CDR3 protein: CSVHEGADEQYF

V gene: TRBV28
D gene: -
clone size: -
J gene: TRBJ1-3
CDR3 DNA: TGTGCCAGCAGTTTCCCGCATTACTCTGGAAACACCATATATTTT
CDR3 protein: CASSFPHYSGNTIYF

V gene: TRBV25-1
D gene: -
clone size: few
J gene: TRBJ1-2
CDR3 DNA: TGTGCCAGCAGGGGGTCCTTCCAGGGGTATGGCTACACCTTC
CDR3 protein: CASRGSFQGYGYTF

V gene: TRBV29-1
D gene: -
clone size: few
J gene: TRBJ2-3
CDR3 DNA: TGCAGCGTTGCGGGACAGTCGGGGGTGAGCGCAGATACGCAGTATTTT
CDR3 protein: CSVAGQSGVSADTQYF

V gene: TRBV28
D gene: TRBD1
clone size: few
J gene: TRBJ1-1
CDR3 DNA: TGTGCCAGCAGTTTATGGACAGGGGGCTGGGCTTTCTTT
CDR3 protein: CASSLWTGGWAFF

V gene: TRBV5-1
D gene: TRBD1
clone size: once
J gene: TRBJ2-7
CDR3 DNA: TGCGCCAGCAGCTTGGAACAGGGGGCTTACGAGCAGTACTTC
CDR3 protein: CASSLEQGAYEQYF

V gene: TRBV9
D gene: TRBD2
clone size: -
J gene: TRBJ2-5
CDR3 DNA: TGTGCCAGCAGTGGTAGCGGGGGGGCTCAAAAGACCCAGTACTTC
CDR3 protein: CASSGSGGAQKTQYF

V gene: TRBV14
D gene: -
clone size: few
J gene: TRBJ1-2
CDR3 DNA: TGTGCCAGCAGCCAAGATTTCGCAGGGCACTATGGCTACACCTTC
CDR3 protein: CASSQDFAGHYGYTF

V gene: TRBV4-1
D gene: -
clone size: few
J gene: TRBJ2-7
CDR3 DNA: TGCGCCAGCAGCCAAGAGCCGGGGAGCTCTGAGGAGCAGTACTTC
CDR3 protein: CASSQEPGSSEEQYF

V gene: TRBV19
D gene: -
clone size: -
J gene: TRBJ1-4
CDR3 DNA: TGTGCCAGAGTTGGTCCCAGCGGGGTTGGTGAAAAACTGTTTTTT
CDR3 protein: CARVGPSGVGEKLFF

V gene: TRBV12-5
D gene: -
clone size: once
J gene: TRBJ2-7
CDR3 DNA: TGTGCTAGTGCCGGCCCAGGCCGACGGGAGCAGTACTTC
CDR3 protein: CASAGPGRREQYF